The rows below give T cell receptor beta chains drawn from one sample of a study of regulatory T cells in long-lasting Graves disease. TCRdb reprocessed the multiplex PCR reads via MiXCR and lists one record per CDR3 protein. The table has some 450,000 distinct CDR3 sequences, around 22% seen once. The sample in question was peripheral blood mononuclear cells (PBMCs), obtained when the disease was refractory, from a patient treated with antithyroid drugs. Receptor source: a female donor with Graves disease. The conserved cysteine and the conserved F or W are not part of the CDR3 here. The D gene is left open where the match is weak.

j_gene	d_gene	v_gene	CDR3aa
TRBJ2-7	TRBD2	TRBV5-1	ASSTTSGIDISYEQY
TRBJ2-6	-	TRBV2	ASTSGANVLT
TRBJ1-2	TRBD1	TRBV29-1	SVEVVGQGYGYT
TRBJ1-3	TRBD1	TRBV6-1	ASITGELSGNTIY
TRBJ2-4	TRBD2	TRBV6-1	ASRPTPPLAGDPPAKNIQY
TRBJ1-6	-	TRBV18	ASSPLFGNNSPLH
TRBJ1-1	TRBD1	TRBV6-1	ASNPTGRAEAF
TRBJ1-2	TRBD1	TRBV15	ATSRFTGASANYGYT
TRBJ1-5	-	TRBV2	ASSAPGGGDQPQH
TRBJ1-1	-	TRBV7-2	ASSLGPDIPTEAF
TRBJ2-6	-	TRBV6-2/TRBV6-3	ASSYRVLGSSGANVLT
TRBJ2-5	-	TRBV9	ASSVEGHNQETQY
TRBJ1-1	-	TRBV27	ASRARSRENTEAF
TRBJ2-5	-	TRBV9	ASSVGGQTRKY
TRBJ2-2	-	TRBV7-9	ASSPSQGANTGELF
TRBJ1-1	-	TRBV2	ASSSGDITEAF
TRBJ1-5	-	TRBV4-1	ASSRLEGGNQPQH
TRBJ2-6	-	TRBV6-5	ASSYNVQAGANVLT
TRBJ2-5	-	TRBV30	ALGGWETQY
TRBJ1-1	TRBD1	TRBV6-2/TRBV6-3	ASSTPGGKSEAF
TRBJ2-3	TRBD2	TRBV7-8	ASSLASGRNADTQY
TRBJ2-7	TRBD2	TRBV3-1	ASSQEGGRVHEQY
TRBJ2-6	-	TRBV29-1	SATGDSGANVLT
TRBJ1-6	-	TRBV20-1	SAVPGLYNSPLH
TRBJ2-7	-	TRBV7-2	ASSSTGSAYYEQY
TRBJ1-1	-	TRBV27	ASSLKTPNTEAF
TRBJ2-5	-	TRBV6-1	ASNPDLGVRTQY
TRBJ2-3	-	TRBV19	ASSTGVASTDTQY
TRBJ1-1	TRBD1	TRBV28	ASRSTGGNTEAF
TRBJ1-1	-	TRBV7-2	ASSRLDGTKTEAF
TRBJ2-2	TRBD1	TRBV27	ASSAHRGSNTGELF
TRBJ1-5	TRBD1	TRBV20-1	SARGLGNQPQH
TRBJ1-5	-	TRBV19	ASSKPRGSNQPQH
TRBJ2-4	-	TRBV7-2	ASSLRLGDADIQY
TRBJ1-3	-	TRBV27	ASSTRFQTSGNTIY
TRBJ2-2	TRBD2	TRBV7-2	ASSTRTSSGELF
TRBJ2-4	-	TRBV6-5	ASSYPRDIKNIQY
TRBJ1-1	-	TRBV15	ATSSPNGHTEAF
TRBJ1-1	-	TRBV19	ASSIPPGTEAF
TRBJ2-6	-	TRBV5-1	ASSGTAFGSGANVLT
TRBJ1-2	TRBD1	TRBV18	ASSPGQGLNGYT
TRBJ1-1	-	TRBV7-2	ASSLGGAGRGGTEAF
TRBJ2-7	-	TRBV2	ASSEMVEQY